This T cell receptor beta chain stems from a study of blood T cell repertoires in COVID-19. The study drew participants aged roughly 18 to 95 years from roughly 25 US areas. Individuals in the exposed group had encountered a COVID-19 case within 2 weeks preceding study entry. In the original workflow: Amplifying reference gene primers gave estimates of nucleated cell counts. Method: immunoSEQ multiplex PCR; TCRdb's copy keeps in-frame clones and lacks some. V and J calls and clone size come straight from that table; D and trimming were deduced from the DNA. Of 350,000 to 400,000 clones listed, approximately 90% are singletons. Germline lookup yields CDR1 GTSNPN and CDR2 SVGIG (reference sequence). The CDR3 has 13 amino acids. V was cut by 2 bases and J by 0 bases, with 7 bases left in between.

This sequence originates from a middle-aged woman who had been exposed to COVID-19. J is TRBJ1-2 and V is TRBV30; D is perhaps TRBD1 (6 bases). The specimen sequenced was PBMCs or T cells enriched from blood (not recorded which). The CDR3 here is CAWSRTANYGYTF. As DNA, the CDR3 is TGTGCCTGGAGTAGGACAGCTAACTATGGCTACACCTTC.